The next 26 T cell receptor beta chains were all read from a single sample in a study of cytomegalovirus exposure and HLA in healthy donors. Vbeta (60) and Jbeta (13) primers were used in the PCR. Clones were sequenced by immunoSEQ multiplex PCR, and TCRdb holds only the in-frame ones, with some missing. The sample includes roughly 200,000 clones, about 80% of them seen just once. What was sequenced was PBMCs. Every receptor here comes from a woman aged 30 to 39 in good health and CMV-seronegative.

The chain has TRBV12-5 and TRBJ1-5; D might be TRBD1 (6 bases). The CDR3 is made up of 17 amino acids. Trimming pared 3 bases from V and 5 bases from J, leaving 20 bases between. Germline V gene lookup returns CDR1 LGHNT and CDR2 FRNRAP. The CDR3 sequence: CASGFAPTGYPDQPQHF. The CDR3 bases are TGTGCTAGTGGTTTCGCTCCCACAGGGTATCCGGATCAGCCCCAGCATTTT. The variable domain in full, with the rest retrieved from reference TRBV12-5 and TRBJ1-5, is DARVTQTPRHKVTEMGQEVTMRCQPILGHNTVFWYRQTMMQGLELLAYFRNRAPLDDSGMPKDRFSAEMPDATLATLKIQPSEPRDSAVYFCASGFAPTGYPDQPQHFGDGTRLSIL.

V and J are TRBV27 and TRBJ2-7; TRBD1 might be the D (5 bases). CDR1 is MNHEY and CDR2 is SMNVEV in the germline V gene (reference sequence). The CDR3 consists of 13 residues. Trimming left V 8 bases short and J 0 bases short, with 11 bases between. DNA of the CDR3: TGTGCCAGCTCTGGGGCGTACTCCTACGAGCAGTACTTC. This translates into CASSGAYSYEQYF.

The chain uses TRBV6-5 and TRBJ1-2; weak D call: TRBD1 (6 bases). Trimming pared 3 bases from V and 4 bases from J, leaving 15 bases between. Germline V lookup: CDR1 MNHEY, CDR2 SVGAGI. The CDR3 contains 15 residues. CDR3 bases: TGTGCCAGCAGTTATTCCGGGGGGCGCTTCTATGGCTACACCTTC. It translates to CASSYSGGRFYGYTF.

CDR3 protein: CAWSVLKVSTKANYGYTF. The CDR3 coding sequence is TGTGCCTGGAGTGTACTGAAAGTTTCGACTAAAGCTAACTATGGCTACACCTTC. The J gene is TRBJ1-2, the V gene TRBV30; D uncertain. Trimming cost V 0 bases and J 0 bases, with 20 bases left between them. Germline CDR1 is GTSNPN and CDR2 is SVGIG (reference sequence). The CDR3 is 18 residues long.

Turning to this clone: Other DNA sequences in this specimen translate into the identical CDR3. The CDR3 nucleotides are TGTGCCACCAGCAGAGCCCCCGGCTACGAGCAGTACTTC. Translating gives CATSRAPGYEQYF. The V call is TRBV15, the J call TRBJ2-7; D unresolved. CDR1 LNHNV and CDR2 YYDKDF come from the germline V gene (reference sequence). With 1 base removed from V and 3 bases from J, the gap between germline ends came to 7 bases. CDR3 length equals 13 residues. Full variable domain (missing parts from reference TRBV15 and TRBJ2-7): DAMVIQNPRYQVTQFGKPVTLSCSQTLNHNVMYWYQQKSSQAPKLLFHYYDKDFNNEADTPDNFQSRRPNTSFCFLDIRSPGLGDTAMYLCATSRAPGYEQYFGPGTRLTVT.

The chain recombines TRBV19 with TRBJ1-5; 10 bases line up with TRBD1. After removal of 3 bases from V and 6 bases from J, the junction contained 8 bases not matched to a gene. CDR3 length: 16 amino acids. From germline, CDR1 is LNHDA and CDR2 SQIVND (reference sequence). DNA for the CDR3: TGTGCCAGTAGTATCCTCGACAGGGGGCAGGGTCAGCCCCAGCATTTT. Amino acids: CASSILDRGQGQPQHF.

The rearrangement links TRBV30 to TRBJ1-1; weak D call: TRBD1 (6 bases). CDR1 and CDR2 (germline): GTSNPN, SVGIG (reference sequence). Trimming removed 1 base from V and 5 bases from J, with 11 bases in between. The CDR3 consists of 13 residues. CDR3 residues: CAWSGTGRTEAFF. CDR3 DNA: TGTGCCTGGAGTGGTACAGGGCGGACTGAAGCTTTCTTT.

The V gene is TRBV14, the J gene TRBJ2-5; a weak D match, TRBD2 (6 bases). Germline V gene lookup returns CDR1 SGHDN and CDR2 FVKESK. V lost 0 bases, J lost 10 bases, and 18 bases lay in between. CDR3 size: 15 residues. CDR3 protein: CASSQEGGLAGIQYF. The CDR3 DNA reads TGTGCCAGCAGCCAAGAAGGCGGTCTCGCGGGAATCCAGTACTTC.

This clone turned up a few times. The chain links TRBV2 to TRBJ1-5, with D perhaps matching TRBD1 (6 bases). This CDR3 spans 15 amino acids. V was trimmed by 6 bases and J by 5 bases, leaving 17 bases between them. CDR1 is SNHLY and CDR2 is FYNNEI in the germline V gene. In nucleotides, the CDR3 is TGTGCCAGCAGAGGCAGGGGCATCTCTTATCAGCCCCAGCATTTT. The encoded protein is CASRGRGISYQPQHF.

In this sample, this clone turned up once. The gene calls are TRBV7-6 and TRBJ2-1, with 10 bases matching TRBD2. CDR3 length: 16 amino acids. Germline-derived CDR1 and CDR2 are SGHVS and FNYEAQ. J was trimmed by 7 bases and V by 0 bases; bases with no gene match: 6. CDR3 nucleotide sequence: TGTGCCAGCAGCTTAGCCATTAGCGGGGGGAGGAATGAGCAGTTCTTC. It translates to CASSLAISGGRNEQFF.

The chain uses TRBV16 and TRBJ2-1; a weak D match, TRBD2 (6 bases). Per germline, CDR1 KGHSY and CDR2 FQNENV. There are 14 residues in the CDR3. Trimming left V 8 bases short and J 1 base short, with 12 bases between. The CDR3 here is CASRGIGSYNEQFF. The DNA of the CDR3 is TGTGCCAGCCGGGGGATTGGGTCCTACAATGAGCAGTTCTTC. The variable domain in full, completed from reference TRBV16 and TRBJ2-1, reads GEEVAQTPKHLVRGEGQKAKLYCAPIKGHSYVFWYQQVLKNEFKFLISFQNENVFDETGMPKERFSAKCLPNSPCSLEIQATKLEDSAVYFCASRGIGSYNEQFFGPGTRLTVL.

A few counts support this clone. V gene TRBV6-1 combines with J gene TRBJ1-5; the D gene is possibly TRBD1 (6 bases). The germline gives CDR1 MNHNS, CDR2 SASEGT. The CDR3 loop spans 14 amino acids. The V end lost 4 bases, the J end lost 3 bases, and 10 bases lay between the germline ends. The CDR3 region has the DNA TGTGCCAGCAGTGTAACAGGGAACAATCAGCCCCAGCATTTT. Translated, it gives CASSVTGNNQPQHF.

The CDR3 protein is CASSLGQGTVFNYGYTF. DNA for the CDR3: TGTGCCAGCTCACTGGGACAGGGGACCGTCTTTAACTATGGCTACACCTTC. The V call is TRBV18, the J call TRBJ1-2, with 10 bases identical to TRBD1. CDR1 KGHSH and CDR2 LQKENI come from the germline V gene. V trimming: 4 bases; J trimming: 1 base; junction bases outside the gene matches: 9. The length of the CDR3 is 17 residues.

This clone occurred once. The chain couples TRBV5-6 to TRBJ1-4; no clear D. The CDR3 extends over 14 amino acids. Trimming took off 4 bases at V and 6 bases at J, with 13 bases between the two ends. Per germline, CDR1 SGHDT and CDR2 YYEEEE. The CDR3 region has the DNA TGTGCCAGCAGCCGCCAGAGGGCATATGAAAAACTGTTTTTT. Translating gives CASSRQRAYEKLFF.

The chain is built from TRBV7-9 and TRBJ1-6; 7 bases line up with TRBD1. CDR3 length: 16 residues. Looked up from germline, CDR1 is SEHNR and CDR2 is FQNEAQ (reference sequence). V shed 3 bases and J 6 bases; nucleotides not matched to a gene: 8. CDR3 sequence: CASSFTGARRNSPLHF. For the CDR3, the DNA is TGTGCCAGCAGCTTTACAGGGGCTCGGCGTAATTCACCCCTCCACTTT.

This chain joins TRBV7-9 and TRBJ2-5, with TRBD2 matching over 12 bases. The V gene end was trimmed by 4 bases and the J gene end by 9 bases; junction bases not matched to a gene: 6. Germline CDR1 and CDR2: SEHNR and FQNEAQ (reference sequence). The CDR3 has 14 amino acids. CDR3 residues: CASSSGTSGQPQYF. The CDR3 nucleotides are TGTGCCAGCAGCTCGGGGACTAGCGGGCAACCCCAGTACTTC.

This clone was observed once. The chain combines TRBV5-1 with TRBJ2-7; D possibly corresponds to TRBD1 (6 bases). Germline V lookup: CDR1 SGHRS, CDR2 YFSETQ. Trimming left V 2 bases short and J 5 bases short, with 8 bases between. The CDR3 extends over 12 amino acids. The CDR3: CASSFGGNEQYF. DNA for the CDR3: TGCGCCAGCAGCTTTGGGGGCAACGAGCAGTACTTC. The whole variable domain, filled in from reference TRBV5-1 and TRBJ2-7, reads KAGVTQTPRYLIKTRGQQVTLSCSPISGHRSVSWYQQTPGQGLQFLFEYFSETQRNKGNFPGRFSGRQFSNSRSEMNVSTLELGDSALYLCASSFGGNEQYFGPGTRLTVT.

This clone was recorded a few times. The same CDR3 arises from other DNA sequences in this sample as well. The chain employs TRBV15 and TRBJ1-1, with D possibly matching TRBD1 (5 bases). The CDR3 length is 13 residues. V lost 3 bases to trimming and J lost 4 bases, with 9 bases between them. Germline lookup yields CDR1 LNHNV and CDR2 YYDKDF (reference sequence). CDR3 protein: CATSSQGGTEAFF. The CDR3 DNA reads TGTGCCACCAGCAGCCAGGGAGGCACTGAAGCTTTCTTT.

Concerning this clone: An end of the junction does not agree with germline; a read error may underlie this. The chain carries TRBV7-8 and TRBJ1-6; tentatively, D is TRBD1 (5 bases). There are 16 residues in the CDR3. In germline, CDR1 is SGHVS, CDR2 FQNEAQ. CDR3 in DNA: TGTGCCAGCAGCTTAGACACGGAAGGGGCGGGGTGCCCCCCCCACTTT. Amino acid sequence: CASSLDTEGAGCPPHF.

The chain is built from TRBV5-1 and TRBJ2-5; D not resolved. The DNA end is a closer match to TRBJ2-7, so the J assignment may be wrong. The CDR3 spans 15 residues. CDR1 is SGHRS and CDR2 is YFSETQ in the germline V gene. The DNA of the CDR3 is TGCGCCAGCAGCTTGGATCCCGGGTTCTCCTACGAGCAGTACTTC. Translation: CASSLDPGFSYEQYF.

This chain links TRBV9 with TRBJ2-1, with 8 bases identical to TRBD2. Germline loops: CDR1 SGDLS, CDR2 YYNGEE. The CDR3 covers 14 residues. V was clipped by 4 bases and J by 12 bases; unmatched bases: 12. CDR3 loop: CASSPGGGGTRQFF. CDR3 DNA: TGTGCCAGCAGCCCGGGGGGCGGGGGGACTAGGCAGTTCTTC.

This clone was counted between two and nine times. The genes are TRBV2 and TRBJ1-4; TRBD1 matches 10 bases. The CDR3 consists of 13 residues. Germline trimming cut 6 bases from V and 7 bases from J; bases unmatched to any gene: 2. From germline, CDR1 is SNHLY and CDR2 FYNNEI. CDR3 DNA sequence: TGTGCCAGCAGCCGGGACAGGGGTGAAAAACTGTTTTTT. It translates to CASSRDRGEKLFF.

This rearrangement joins TRBV7-2 to TRBJ1-1, with 10 bases aligning to TRBD1. CDR3 size: 15 residues. The V segment lost 4 bases and the J segment 4 bases; nucleotides outside the gene matches: 6. Germline CDR1 is SGHTA and CDR2 is FQGNSA. CDR3 DNA: TGTGCCAGCAGCTCGCGACAGGGGGCGGCCACTGAAGCTTTCTTT. Translated: CASSSRQGAATEAFF. The complete variable domain, with remaining parts taken from reference TRBV7-2 and TRBJ1-1, reads GAGVSQSPSNKVTEKGKDVELRCDPISGHTALYWYRQSLGQGLEFLIYFQGNSAPDKSGLPSDRFSAERTGGSVSTLTIQRTQQEDSAVYLCASSSRQGAATEAFFGQGTRLTVV.

The chain is built from TRBV18 and TRBJ2-5; 9 bases fit TRBD1. Near its end, the DNA agrees better with TRBJ2-7, so the J call may be wrong. The CDR3 covers 14 residues. Germline V gene data show CDR1 as KGHSH and CDR2 as LQKENI. This CDR3 is CASSPGTGWDEQYF. CDR3 nucleotides: TGTGCCAGCTCACCGGGGACAGGGTGGGACGAGCAGTACTTC.

This chain links TRBV4-1 with TRBJ2-5; TRBD2 is a possible D gene (6 bases). Germline V gene data show CDR1 as MGHRA and CDR2 as YSYEKL. The ends were cut back, 1 base at V and 5 bases at J, with 8 bases in the middle. This CDR3 has 13 amino acids. CDR3 coding DNA: TGCGCCAGCAGCCAAGGGGACTCGGAGACCCAGTACTTC. Residues: CASSQGDSETQYF.

The V call is TRBV9, the J call TRBJ2-5; 11 nucleotides agree with TRBD2. The CDR3 has 17 residues. CDR1 and CDR2 (germline): SGDLS, YYNGEE. V was clipped by 4 bases and J by 2 bases; unmatched bases: 10. In nucleotides, the CDR3 is TGTGCCAGCAGCATAGCGGGGGGGCCGATGGTTCAAGAGACCCAGTACTTC. Amino acid sequence: CASSIAGGPMVQETQYF.